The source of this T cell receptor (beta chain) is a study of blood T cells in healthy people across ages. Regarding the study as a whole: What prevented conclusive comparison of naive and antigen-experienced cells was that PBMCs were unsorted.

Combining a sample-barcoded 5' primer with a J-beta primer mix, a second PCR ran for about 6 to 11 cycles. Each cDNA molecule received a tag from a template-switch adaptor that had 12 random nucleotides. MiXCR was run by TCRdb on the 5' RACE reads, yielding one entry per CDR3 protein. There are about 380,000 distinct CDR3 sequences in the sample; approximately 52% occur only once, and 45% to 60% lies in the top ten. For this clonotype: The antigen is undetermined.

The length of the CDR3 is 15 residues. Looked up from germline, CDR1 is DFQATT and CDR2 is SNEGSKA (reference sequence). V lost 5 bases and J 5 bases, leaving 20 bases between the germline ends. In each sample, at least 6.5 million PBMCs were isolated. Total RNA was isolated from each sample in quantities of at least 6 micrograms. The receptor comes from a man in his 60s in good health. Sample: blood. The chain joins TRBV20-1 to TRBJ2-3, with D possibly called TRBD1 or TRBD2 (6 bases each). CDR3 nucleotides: TGCAGTGCTTACGACGGGGGCCGGTTAGGAGATACGCAGTATTTT. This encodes CSAYDGGRLGDTQYF.